The 9 T cell receptor beta chains below were found in one sample sequenced in a study of cytomegalovirus exposure and HLA in healthy donors. A multiplex PCR was run with 60 Vbeta primers and 13 Jbeta primers. Clones were sequenced by immunoSEQ multiplex PCR, and TCRdb holds only the in-frame ones, with some missing. The data show about 150,000 clones, more than 60% seen once. Sequenced: PBMCs. The source of these receptors is a woman in her forties in good health and CMV-seronegative.

The rearrangement uses TRBV7-9 and TRBJ1-1; tentative D call: TRBD1 (6 bases). V was pared by 1 base and J by 6 bases, with 12 bases between. CDR3 length: 14 residues. Germline V gene sequence: CDR1 SEHNR, CDR2 FQNEAQ (reference sequence). CDR3 in DNA: TGTGCCAGCAGCTTAGTAGGGGGGGGATCTGAAGCTTTCTTT. This gives the protein CASSLVGGGSEAFF.

V and J are TRBV18 and TRBJ2-1; 12 bases agree with TRBD2. V was clipped by 4 bases and J by 0 bases; unmatched bases: 10. The CDR3 has 19 amino acids. Germline V gene sequence: CDR1 KGHSH, CDR2 LQKENI. The CDR3 bases are TGTGCCAGCTCACGAGCCCCACCGGGACTAGCGGGCTCCTACAATGAGCAGTTCTTC. It encodes CASSRAPPGLAGSYNEQFF. Full variable domain (outside the CDR3, taken from reference TRBV18 and TRBJ2-1): NAGVMQNPRHLVRRRGQEARLRCSPMKGHSHVYWYRQLPEEGLKFMVYLQKENIIDESGMPKERFSAEFPKEGPSILRIQQVVRGDSAAYFCASSRAPPGLAGSYNEQFFGPGTRLTVL.

The chain recombines TRBV7-8 with TRBJ2-7; D is perhaps TRBD1 (6 bases). Germline values: CDR1 SGHVS, CDR2 FQNEAQ. This CDR3 has 15 residues. The ends were cut back, 5 bases at V and 3 bases at J, with 17 bases in the middle. CDR3 in DNA: TGTGCCAGCAGCCCCCCTGGGGACACTTTCTACGAGCAGTACTTC. This encodes CASSPPGDTFYEQYF.

This chain connects TRBV25-1 to TRBJ1-2; D is uncertain. The CDR3 runs 15 residues. V shed 2 bases and J shed 3 bases, with 13 bases lying between them. The germline CDR1 and CDR2 sequences are MGHDK and SYGVNS. The chain's CDR3 is CASSEPGTADYGYTF. As DNA, the CDR3 is TGTGCCAGCAGTGAACCCGGAACAGCGGACTATGGCTACACCTTC.

The chain links TRBV11-3 to TRBJ1-1, with D possibly being TRBD1 (6 bases). Germline CDR1 and CDR2: SGHNT and YENEEA. Trimming shortened V by 2 bases and J by 4 bases, and 14 bases separated the two germline ends. The CDR3 has 15 amino acids. This CDR3 reads CASSLKQGGITEAFF. The DNA for the CDR3 is TGTGCCAGCAGCTTAAAACAGGGCGGTATCACTGAAGCTTTCTTT.

V is TRBV27 and J is TRBJ1-2, with D possibly being TRBD1 (6 bases). Trimming left V 6 bases short and J 6 bases short, with 17 bases between. The CDR3 sequence is 14 residues long. Germline V gene lookup returns CDR1 MNHEY and CDR2 SMNVEV (reference sequence). The CDR3 nucleotides read TGTGCCAGCAGCAAAGACGGGGGGGCAAATGGCTACACCTTC. This translates into CASSKDGGANGYTF.

The chain carries TRBV19 and TRBJ2-7, with 7 nucleotides matching TRBD2. The CDR3 is 12 residues long. Germline V CDR1 and CDR2: LNHDA, SQIVND (reference sequence). J lost 10 bases, V lost 8 bases, and 11 bases had no gene match. CDR3 nucleotide sequence: TGTGCCAGTGGAGTTTTGGGGGGGAATCAGTACTTC. Translated: CASGVLGGNQYF.

J is TRBJ2-7 and V is TRBV5-1, with 10 bases identical to TRBD2. The CDR3 consists of 15 residues. V shed 4 bases, J shed 2 bases, and the junction held 6 bases outside the gene matches. Germline CDR1 and CDR2: SGHRS and YFSETQ. CDR3 loop: CASSSSGGLAYEQYF. In nucleotides, the CDR3 is TGCGCCAGCAGCAGTAGCGGGGGGCTCGCCTACGAGCAGTACTTC.

The rearrangement joins TRBV7-6 to TRBJ2-6; D is possibly TRBD2 (6 bases). V was cut by 5 bases and J by 2 bases, with 19 bases left in between. CDR3 length equals 18 residues. Germline CDR1 and CDR2: SGHVS and FNYEAQ. CDR3 sequence: CASSPPWGVYAGANVLTF. As DNA, the CDR3 is TGTGCCAGCAGCCCCCCGTGGGGGGTCTACGCTGGGGCCAACGTCCTGACTTTC.